The rows below give T cell receptor beta chains drawn from one sample of a study of PD-1 blockade in classical Hodgkin lymphoma. Sequencing was performed with immunoSEQ multiplex PCR; in TCRdb, only in-frame clones are kept and a portion is missing. This repertoire shows around 20,000 clones, around 67% found once; its top ten account for around a quarter. This material consisted of peripheral blood mononuclear cells (PBMCs), taken before the second cycle of nivolumab. All receptors derive from a human donor with classical Hodgkin lymphoma. The CDR3 runs from the conserved cysteine through the conserved F or W. The order of the fields is CDR3 length, J gene, D gene, clone size, V gene, CDR3 protein, CDR3 DNA. D genes are given only for firm matches. Clone size is not always given. Where it is, it says once, few, many or a class for expanded clones.

14 | TRBJ1-2 | - | - | TRBV5-1 | CASSLAPGAYGYTF | TGCGCCAGCAGCTTGGCCCCGGGGGCCTATGGCTACACCTTC
13 | TRBJ1-1 | TRBD1 | once | TRBV6-1 | CASSSQTGREAFF | TGTGCCAGCAGCTCACAGACAGGGCGTGAAGCTTTCTTT
14 | TRBJ2-3 | TRBD2 | - | TRBV2 | CASLSGRATDTQYF | TGTGCCAGCCTGAGCGGGAGGGCCACAGATACGCAGTATTTT
14 | TRBJ2-1 | - | few | TRBV27 | CASSWIFSYNEQFF | TGTGCCAGCAGTTGGATTTTCTCCTACAATGAGCAGTTCTTC
16 | TRBJ2-3 | TRBD2 | - | TRBV5-3 | CARSLFAGGPRDTQYF | TGTGCCAGAAGCTTGTTCGCGGGAGGGCCCCGAGACACGCAGTATTTT
13 | TRBJ1-2 | - | - | TRBV6-6 | CASRETTHYGYTF | TGTGCCAGCAGGGAAACCACACACTATGGCTACACCTTC
13 | TRBJ1-6 | - | - | TRBV6-1 | CASSERMNSPLHF | TGTGCCAGCAGTGAAAGGATGAATTCACCCCTCCACTTT
16 | TRBJ1-1 | TRBD1 | once | TRBV7-8 | CASSIGQGAFPREAFF | TGTGCCAGCAGCATAGGACAGGGGGCTTTTCCCCGTGAAGCTTTCTTT
16 | TRBJ2-1 | - | - | TRBV18 | CASSPTREIPPGEQFF | TGTGCCAGCTCACCGACCCGGGAAATCCCTCCTGGGGAGCAGTTCTTC
16 | TRBJ2-7 | TRBD1 | - | TRBV2 | CASSEDQTGGPYEQYF | TGTGCCAGCAGTGAAGACCAGACAGGGGGCCCCTACGAGCAGTACTTC
13 | TRBJ1-1 | - | - | TRBV10-3 | CASRGTPNTEAFF | TGTGCCAGCCGTGGGACTCCAAACACTGAAGCTTTCTTT
15 | TRBJ2-1 | TRBD2 | - | TRBV28 | CASSLYASGHNEQFF | TGTGCCAGCAGTTTATACGCTAGCGGGCACAATGAGCAGTTCTTC
15 | TRBJ2-1 | - | - | TRBV4-2 | CASSQDDGYYNEQFF | TGTGCCAGCAGCCAAGATGACGGCTACTACAATGAGCAGTTCTTC
16 | TRBJ2-3 | TRBD2 | few | TRBV7-9 | CASTQGPSGRADTQYF | TGTGCCAGCACCCAAGGGCCTAGCGGGAGAGCAGATACGCAGTATTTT
16 | TRBJ2-3 | - | once | TRBV11-3 | CASSWGGGESTDTQYF | TGTGCCAGCAGCTGGGGGGGCGGGGAGAGCACAGATACGCAGTATTTT
11 | TRBJ2-7 | - | - | TRBV7-9 | CASSQGTEQYF | TGTGCCAGCAGCCAAGGGACCGAGCAGTACTTC
12 | TRBJ2-3 | TRBD1 | few | TRBV6-4 | CASSQGADTQYF | TGTGCCAGCAGTCAGGGGGCAGATACGCAGTATTTT
16 | TRBJ2-4 | - | few | TRBV14 | CASSQEGGGSKNIQYF | TGTGCCAGCAGCCAAGAAGGTGGTGGATCCAAAAACATTCAGTACTTC
16 | TRBJ2-2 | TRBD2 | - | TRBV5-5 | CASSFGLAPNTGELFF | TGTGCCAGCAGCTTTGGACTAGCGCCGAACACCGGGGAGCTGTTTTTT
16 | TRBJ1-2 | - | - | TRBV2 | CASSEAMGQGYYGYTF | TGTGCCAGCAGTGAAGCGATGGGCCAGGGCTACTATGGCTACACCTTC
13 | TRBJ2-3 | - | - | TRBV5-1 | CASSLRRGDTQYF | TGCGCCAGCAGCTTGAGGAGGGGGGATACGCAGTATTTT
15 | TRBJ2-7 | TRBD2 | - | TRBV5-1 | CASSQGLAGTYEQYF | TGCGCCAGCAGCCAGGGACTAGCGGGGACCTACGAGCAGTACTTC
15 | TRBJ2-3 | - | - | TRBV21-1 | CASTQCGPTTDTQYF | TGTGCCAGCACCCAATGCGGGCCTACCACAGATACGCAGTATTTT
16 | TRBJ2-2 | - | - | TRBV18 | CASSRATGRNTGELFF | TGTGCCAGCTCACGAGCGACAGGAAGGAACACCGGGGAGCTGTTTTTT
11 | TRBJ2-7 | - | - | TRBV5-5 | CASSSTYEQYF | TGTGCCAGCAGCTCGACGTACGAGCAGTACTTC
15 | TRBJ2-3 | TRBD2 | - | TRBV18 | CASSPPTSETDTQYF | TGTGCCAGCTCACCTCCCACTAGCGAAACAGATACGCAGTATTTT
12 | TRBJ2-7 | - | few | TRBV12-5 | CASGLGSYEQYF | TGTGCTAGTGGTTTGGGCAGCTACGAGCAGTACTTC
15 | TRBJ2-5 | - | - | TRBV6-1 | CASSSQDAPRETQYF | TGTGCCAGCAGTAGCCAGGATGCCCCCCGAGAGACCCAGTACTTC
13 | TRBJ2-7 | TRBD1 | - | TRBV7-2 | CASTSPDRFEQYF | TGTGCCAGCACCTCCCCGGACAGGTTCGAGCAGTACTTC
13 | TRBJ1-4 | TRBD1 | - | TRBV27 | CASSPGGREKLFF | TGTGCCAGCAGTCCAGGGGGTCGCGAAAAACTGTTTTTT
14 | TRBJ2-2 | TRBD1 | medium-sized | TRBV7-8 | CASLPGQYTGELFF | TGTGCCAGCCTACCGGGACAGTACACCGGGGAGCTGTTTTTT
15 | TRBJ2-5 | TRBD2 | few | TRBV5-4 | CASSGTGTRGETQYF | TGTGCCAGCAGCGGCACCGGGACTAGAGGAGAGACCCAGTACTTC
13 | TRBJ1-1 | - | - | TRBV7-7 | CASSQDTNTEAFF | TGTGCTAGCAGCCAAGACACGAACACTGAAGCTTTCTTT
13 | TRBJ1-1 | - | once | TRBV6-5 | CASSYSDVTEAFF | TGTGCCAGCAGTTACTCGGATGTTACTGAAGCTTTCTTT
17 | TRBJ2-5 | - | - | TRBV25-1 | CASSESQGKGDQETQYF | TGTGCCAGCAGTGAATCACAGGGAAAGGGGGACCAAGAGACCCAGTACTTC
15 | TRBJ1-3 | - | - | TRBV2 | CASSITIVTGNTIYF | TGTGCCAGCAGTATTACTATTGTTACCGGAAACACCATATATTTT
12 | TRBJ1-1 | - | - | TRBV7-9 | CASSSQGTEAFF | TGTGCCAGCAGCTCTCAGGGGACTGAAGCTTTCTTT
18 | TRBJ2-6 | TRBD1 | - | TRBV19 | CASSASGTAVAGANVLTF | TGTGCCAGTAGTGCATCCGGGACAGCCGTCGCTGGGGCCAACGTCCTGACTTTC
15 | TRBJ2-7 | TRBD1 | few | TRBV5-6 | CASSNPPGQPYEQYF | TGTGCCAGCAGCAACCCTCCGGGACAGCCCTACGAGCAGTACTTC
14 | TRBJ1-2 | - | - | TRBV19 | CASTSRAPLLGYTF | TGTGCCAGTACCTCCCGGGCACCTTTGCTTGGCTACACCTTC
16 | TRBJ1-1 | - | - | TRBV5-1 | CASSLESSSGGPTAFF | TGCGCCAGCAGCTTGGAGTCCTCGAGCGGGGGGCCGACAGCTTTCTTT
12 | TRBJ2-3 | - | - | TRBV5-1 | CASSRAADTQYF | TGCGCCAGCAGCAGGGCAGCAGATACGCAGTATTTT
16 | TRBJ2-3 | TRBD2 | - | TRBV6-1 | CASSERLAGVSDTQYF | TGTGCCAGCAGTGAGAGACTAGCGGGAGTATCAGATACGCAGTATTTT
14 | TRBJ2-7 | TRBD1 | medium-sized | TRBV18 | CASSPGQGIHEQYF | TGTGCCAGCTCACCGGGACAGGGGATCCACGAGCAGTACTTC
13 | TRBJ2-7 | - | - | TRBV6-1 | CASSVKGPYEQYF | TGTGCCAGCAGTGTGAAGGGGCCCTACGAGCAGTACTTC
15 | TRBJ2-1 | - | - | TRBV5-5 | CASRKDLDPYNEQFF | TGTGCCAGCAGGAAAGACCTAGACCCCTACAATGAGCAGTTCTTC